This TCR beta chain was recorded in a study of PD-1 blockade in classical Hodgkin lymphoma (dated by TCRdb to 2020 to 2022). The study in broad terms: Nivolumab dosing was 3 mg/kg intravenously every 2 weeks, continuing until either disease progression or unacceptable toxicity. A peripheral blood immune signature of response to PD-1 blockade in classical Hodgkin lymphoma was defined using TCR beta sequencing and CyTOF.

Sample time point, as interpreted from the label and publication: cycle 4 day 1 (C4D1), after less than seven weeks of nivolumab. Every trial patient had relapsed following autologous stem cell transplantation, and prior brentuximab vedotin exposure was what differed among cohorts A, B and C. The trial cohort included 50 to 70 patients with relapsed/refractory classical Hodgkin lymphoma, and each patient had a best overall response of complete response, partial response or progressive disease. Single-agent nivolumab was administered to trial patients in the multi-cohort phase II CheckMate 205 trial. An independent review committee assessed best overall response using the 2007 International Working Group response criteria. PBMCs from the trial were collected at three points: immediately before nivolumab initiation (C1D1), and during therapy at cycle 2 day 1 and cycle 4 day 1. Peripheral blood was collected in 8 mL Vacutainer Cell Preparation Tubes, from which PBMCs were isolated by centrifugation and then cryopreserved.

Genomic DNA was extracted with the Qiagen DNeasy kit from unsorted PBMCs and from negatively selected CD4+ and CD8+ fractions. Using primers that anneal to V and J segments, immunoSEQ multiplex PCR amplified the TCR beta CDR3 regions. A synthetic immune receptor repertoire was used to minimize amplification bias, and remaining bias was computationally removed after sequencing. In the paper's pipeline: Custom Python scripts were used to quantify repertoire diversity as the Shannon entropy index. Unsorted, CD4+ and CD8+ repertoires were analyzed separately, except in combined analyses where CD4+ and CD8+ sequences were merged in silico. A clone was considered expanded if an increase in frequency of at least 2-fold after treatment relative to C1D1 was found, and a pseudocount of 0.5 was applied to clones undetected at baseline. Clones with 0 or 1 copy at C1D1 were classified as singleton clones, and clones with 2 or more copies were classified as non-singleton clones. By matching protein sequences in sorted samples from the same patient, clones expanded in unsorted samples were annotated as CD4+, CD8+ or unknown. Wilcoxon tests on paired samples were used to test diversity changes from C1D1 to C4D1. TCRdb took over this immuneACCESS table, retaining in-frame rearrangements with V and J assigned. Such tables are incomplete; in checked studies, under half of the missing clones stem from an unresolved V gene, and the remainder is unexplained. V, J and clone size derive from that table, while D and trimming were established from the DNA sequence. The sample has 50,000 to 65,000 clones on record, about 90% of them singletons. The top ten constitute 9% to 12% of the sample.

Remarks on this clone: What antigen it recognizes has not been identified. No base quality values were provided; no much bigger clone lies one nucleotide off.

Study-wide conclusions, independent of this receptor: The study covered only a single clinical trial cohort, and the causes of the repertoire differences, possibly disease activity or prior therapy, were still not defined. Trial patients achieving complete response had baseline diversity similar to newly diagnosed patients, whereas partial responders and progressors had significantly lower diversity. A significant rise by C4D1 was seen in CD4+ but not CD8+ TCR diversity (p=0.0027 vs p=0.16), with the rise being most apparent in complete responders (p=0.02). Baseline TCR diversity was reported as lower in newly diagnosed patients than in healthy donors, and lower still in relapsed/refractory patients. Patients starting nivolumab less than 1 year after ASCT had lower diversity and were excluded from later analyses to avoid confounding by immune reconstitution.

Trimming removed 1 base from V and 7 bases from J, leaving 10 bases between the germline ends. The CDR3 holds 13 amino acids from the cysteine to the phenylalanine. Only CDR3 DNA remains: 39 bases, in frame from the first base. In the germline V gene, CDR1 corresponds to MGHDK and CDR2 to SYGVNS. The sample was peripheral blood mononuclear cells (PBMCs), taken before the fourth cycle of nivolumab. The rearranged chain carries TRBV25-1 and TRBJ2-5, with the D gene uncertain. The origin of this receptor is a human donor with classical Hodgkin lymphoma. CDR3 loop: CASSESPKGTQYF. The nucleotides read TGTGCCAGCAGTGAATCACCAAAGGGGACCCAGTACTTC.